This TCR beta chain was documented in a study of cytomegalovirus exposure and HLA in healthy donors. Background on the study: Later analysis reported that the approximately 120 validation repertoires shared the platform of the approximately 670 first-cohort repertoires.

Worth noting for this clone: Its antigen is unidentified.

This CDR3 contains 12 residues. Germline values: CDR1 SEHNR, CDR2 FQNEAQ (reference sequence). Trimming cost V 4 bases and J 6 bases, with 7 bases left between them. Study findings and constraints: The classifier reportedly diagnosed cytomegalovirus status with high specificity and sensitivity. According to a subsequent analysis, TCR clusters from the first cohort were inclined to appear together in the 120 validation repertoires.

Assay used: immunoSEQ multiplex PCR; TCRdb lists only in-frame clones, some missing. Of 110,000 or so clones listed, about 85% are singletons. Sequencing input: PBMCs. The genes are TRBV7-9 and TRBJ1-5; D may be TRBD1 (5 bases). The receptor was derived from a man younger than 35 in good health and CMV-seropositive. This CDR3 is CASSSQGQPQHF. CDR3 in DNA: TGTGCCAGCAGCTCGCAGGGTCAGCCCCAGCATTTT.